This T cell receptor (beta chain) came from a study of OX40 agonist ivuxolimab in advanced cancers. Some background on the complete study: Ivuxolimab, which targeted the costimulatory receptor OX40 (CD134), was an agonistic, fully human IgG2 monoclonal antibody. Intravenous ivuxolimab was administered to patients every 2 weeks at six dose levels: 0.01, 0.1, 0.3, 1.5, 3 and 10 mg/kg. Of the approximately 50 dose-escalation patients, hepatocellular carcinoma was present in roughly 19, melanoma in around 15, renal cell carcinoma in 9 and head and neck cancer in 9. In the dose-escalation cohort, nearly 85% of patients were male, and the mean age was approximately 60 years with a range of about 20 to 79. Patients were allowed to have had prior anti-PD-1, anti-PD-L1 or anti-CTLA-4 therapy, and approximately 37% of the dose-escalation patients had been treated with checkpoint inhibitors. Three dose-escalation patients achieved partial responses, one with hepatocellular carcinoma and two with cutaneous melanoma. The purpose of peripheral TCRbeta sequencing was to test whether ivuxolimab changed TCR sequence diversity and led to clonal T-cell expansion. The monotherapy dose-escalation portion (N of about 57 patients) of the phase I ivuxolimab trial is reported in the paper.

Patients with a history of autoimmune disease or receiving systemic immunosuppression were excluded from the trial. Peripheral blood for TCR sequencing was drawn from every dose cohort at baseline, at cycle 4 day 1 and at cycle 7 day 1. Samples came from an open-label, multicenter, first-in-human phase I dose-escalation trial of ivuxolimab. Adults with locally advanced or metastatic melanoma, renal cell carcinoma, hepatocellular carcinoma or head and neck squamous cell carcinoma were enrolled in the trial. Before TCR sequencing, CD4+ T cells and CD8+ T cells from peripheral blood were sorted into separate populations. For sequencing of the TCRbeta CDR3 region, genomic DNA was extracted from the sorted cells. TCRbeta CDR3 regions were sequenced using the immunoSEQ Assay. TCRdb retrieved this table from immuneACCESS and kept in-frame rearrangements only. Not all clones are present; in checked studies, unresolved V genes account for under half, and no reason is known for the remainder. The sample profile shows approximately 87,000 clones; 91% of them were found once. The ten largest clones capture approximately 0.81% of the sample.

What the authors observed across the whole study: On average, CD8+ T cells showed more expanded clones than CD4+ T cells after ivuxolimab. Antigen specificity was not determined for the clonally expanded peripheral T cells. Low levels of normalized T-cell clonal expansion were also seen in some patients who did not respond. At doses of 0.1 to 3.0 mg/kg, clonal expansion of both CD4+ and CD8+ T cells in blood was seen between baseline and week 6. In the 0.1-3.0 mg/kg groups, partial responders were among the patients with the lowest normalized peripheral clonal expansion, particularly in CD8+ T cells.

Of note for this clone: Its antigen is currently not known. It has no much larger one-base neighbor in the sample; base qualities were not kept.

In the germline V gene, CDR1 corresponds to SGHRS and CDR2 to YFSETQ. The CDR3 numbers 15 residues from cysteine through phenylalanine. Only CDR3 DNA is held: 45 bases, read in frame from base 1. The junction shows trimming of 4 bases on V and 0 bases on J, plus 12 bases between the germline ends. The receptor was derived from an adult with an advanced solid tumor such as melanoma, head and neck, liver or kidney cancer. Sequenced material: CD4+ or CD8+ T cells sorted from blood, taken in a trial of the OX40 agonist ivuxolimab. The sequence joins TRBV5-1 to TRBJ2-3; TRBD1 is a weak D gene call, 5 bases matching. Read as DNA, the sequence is TGCGCCAGCAGCATAGACAGTCCTAGCACAGATACGCAGTATTTT. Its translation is CASSIDSPSTDTQYF.